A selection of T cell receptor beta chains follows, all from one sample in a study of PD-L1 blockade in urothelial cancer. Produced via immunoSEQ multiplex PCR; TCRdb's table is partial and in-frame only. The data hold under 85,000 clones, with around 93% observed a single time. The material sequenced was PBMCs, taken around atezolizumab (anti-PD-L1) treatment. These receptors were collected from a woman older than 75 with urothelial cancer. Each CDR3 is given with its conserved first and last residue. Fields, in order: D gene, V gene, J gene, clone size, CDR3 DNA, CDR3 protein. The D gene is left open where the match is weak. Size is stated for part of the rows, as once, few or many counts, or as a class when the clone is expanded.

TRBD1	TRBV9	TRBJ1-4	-	TGTGCCAGCAGCGCCTCGGGACAGCCAAATGAAAAACTGTTTTTT	CASSASGQPNEKLFF
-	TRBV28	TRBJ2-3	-	TGTGCCAGCACCTACTATAGAACAGGGAGCACAGATACGCAGTATTTT	CASTYYRTGSTDTQYF
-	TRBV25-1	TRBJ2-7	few	TGTGCCAGCACTCCCCTAGGGGGTCGGGAGCAGTACTTC	CASTPLGGREQYF
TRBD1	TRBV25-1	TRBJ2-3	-	TGTGCCAGCAACACCAGGACAGGGGGAAAAGATACGCAGTATTTT	CASNTRTGGKDTQYF
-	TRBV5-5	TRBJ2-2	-	TGTGCCAGCAGCCCAGCCGGGACACGATACACCGGGGAGCTGTTTTTT	CASSPAGTRYTGELFF
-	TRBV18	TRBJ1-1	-	TGTGCCAGCTCACCACAACGGGAGAACACTGAAGCTTTCTTT	CASSPQRENTEAFF
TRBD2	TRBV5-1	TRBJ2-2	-	TGCGCCAGCAGCACGGGACTAGCGCCCGCGAACACCGGGGAGCTGTTTTTT	CASSTGLAPANTGELFF
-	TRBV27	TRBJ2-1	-	TGTGCCAGCAGCCTTTACAGAGTTCCCTTTTCTTACAATGAGCAGTTCTTC	CASSLYRVPFSYNEQFF
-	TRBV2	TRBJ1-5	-	TGTGCCAGCAGTGATTGGGGGCTTAGCAATCAGCCCCAGCATTTT	CASSDWGLSNQPQHF
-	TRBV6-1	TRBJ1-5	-	TGTGCCAGCAGTGAAGGCCGCGATCAGCCCCAGCATTTT	CASSEGRDQPQHF
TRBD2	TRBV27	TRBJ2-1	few	TGTGCCAGCAGCCCCGGACTAGCGGGAGGTCGAAATGAGCAGTTCTTC	CASSPGLAGGRNEQFF
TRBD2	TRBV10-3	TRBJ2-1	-	TGTGCCATCAGTGAGCCGACTAGCGGGAGGGGGAATGAGCAGTTCTTC	CAISEPTSGRGNEQFF
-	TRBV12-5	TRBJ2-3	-	TGTGCTAGTGGTGCGGGGAATGCAGATACGCAGTATTTT	CASGAGNADTQYF
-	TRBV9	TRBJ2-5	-	TGTGCCAGCAGCGTAGACGGTCGAGAGACCCAGTACTTC	CASSVDGRETQYF
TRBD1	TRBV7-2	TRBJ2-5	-	TGTGCCAGCAGCTTAGCCAGGGGGCAGGGGGAGACCCAGTACTTC	CASSLARGQGETQYF
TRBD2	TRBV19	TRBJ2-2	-	TGTGCCAGTAGTAAACTAGCGGGAGGTACCGGGGAGCTGTTTTTT	CASSKLAGGTGELFF
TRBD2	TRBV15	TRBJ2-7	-	TGTGCCACCAGCGCCAACCTCGGGGGGAGGCAGTACTTC	CATSANLGGRQYF
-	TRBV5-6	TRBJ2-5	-	TGTGCCAGCAGCTTGTACAGGGAACCCTACCAAGAGACCCAGTACTTC	CASSLYREPYQETQYF
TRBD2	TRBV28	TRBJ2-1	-	TGTGCCAGCAGTTTTCGCGGGCTAGCGGCGAATGAGCAGTTCTTC	CASSFRGLAANEQFF
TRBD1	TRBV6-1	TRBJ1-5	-	TGTGCCAGCAGTGAAGGAGGGGGCGCGCATCAGCCCCAGCATTTT	CASSEGGGAHQPQHF
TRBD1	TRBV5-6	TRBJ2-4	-	TGTGCCAGCAGCCAAGACAGGGGTTATTCCAAAAACATTCAGTACTTC	CASSQDRGYSKNIQYF
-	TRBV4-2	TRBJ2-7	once	TGTGCCAGCAGCCAAGTCGTGGCGGAGCTCCCCTACGAGCAGTACTTC	CASSQVVAELPYEQYF
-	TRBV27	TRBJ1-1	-	TGTGCCTCGTTCCGGGCAGGGATACTTGGCGGTGAAGCTTTCTTT	CASFRAGILGGEAFF
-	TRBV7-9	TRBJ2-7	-	TGTGCCAGCAGCTTCGACAGTCCGGTCGAGCAGTACTTC	CASSFDSPVEQYF
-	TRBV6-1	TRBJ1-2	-	TGTGCCAGCAGGCCCGGTTCGGGGAATTACTATGGCTACACCTTC	CASRPGSGNYYGYTF
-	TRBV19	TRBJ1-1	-	TGTGCCACTTCGGATCCAGCGGGCACTGAAGCTTTCTTT	CATSDPAGTEAFF
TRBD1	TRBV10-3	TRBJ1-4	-	TGTGCCATCAGTAGACAGGGGGTGCAAGAAAAACTGTTTTTT	CAISRQGVQEKLFF
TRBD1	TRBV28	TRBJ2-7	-	TGTGCCAGCAGTTTCCCTACCGGGACAGACGTAACCTACGAGCAGTACTTC	CASSFPTGTDVTYEQYF
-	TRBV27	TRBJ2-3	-	TGTGCCAGCAGTTACGCTAGGGGGACGGCAGCAGATACGCAGTATTTT	CASSYARGTAADTQYF
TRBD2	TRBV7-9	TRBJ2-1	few	TGTGCCAGCAGCTTAGGACTAGCGAGCTCCTACAATGAGCAGTTCTTC	CASSLGLASSYNEQFF
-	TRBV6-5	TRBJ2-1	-	TGTGCCAGCAGTTACTGGGGCGACGGTGAGCAGTTCTTC	CASSYWGDGEQFF
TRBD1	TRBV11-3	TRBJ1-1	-	TGTGCCAGCAGCCCGGGACAGGGGACCGCTGAAGCTTTCTTT	CASSPGQGTAEAFF
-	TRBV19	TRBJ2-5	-	TGTGCCAGTAGTATACTACTAGCTCTGCAAGAGACCCAGTACTTC	CASSILLALQETQYF
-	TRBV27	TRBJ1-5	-	TGTGCCAGCATACCACCTCCCCCGGGGGGGGATCGGCCCCAGCATTTT	CASIPPPPGGDRPQHF
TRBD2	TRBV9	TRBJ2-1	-	TGTGCCAGCAGCGTAGCGGGGGGATCCTACAATGAGCAGTTCTTC	CASSVAGGSYNEQFF
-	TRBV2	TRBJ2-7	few	TGTGCCAGCAGTCCCGGGACAACTACCCTTCCCTACGAGCAGTACTTC	CASSPGTTTLPYEQYF
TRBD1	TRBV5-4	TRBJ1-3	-	TGTGCCAGCAGCCGAGCTGGGGACAGTCGGGCTGGAAACACCATATATTTT	CASSRAGDSRAGNTIYF
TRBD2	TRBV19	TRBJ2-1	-	TGTGCCACCCTTCGCAGGGTAGCGGGAGTGAATGAGCAGTTCTTC	CATLRRVAGVNEQFF
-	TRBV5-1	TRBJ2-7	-	TGCGCCAGCAGCTTGACAGGAGACTTTGGGATGGAGCAGTACTTC	CASSLTGDFGMEQYF
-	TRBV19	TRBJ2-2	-	TGTGCCAGTAGCAGGAACAGGAACACCGGGGAGCTGTTTTTT	CASSRNRNTGELFF
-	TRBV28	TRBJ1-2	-	TGTGCCAGCAGACTACAGGGATCTTATGGCTACACCTTC	CASRLQGSYGYTF
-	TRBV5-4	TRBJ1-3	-	TGTGCCAGCAGCCCCGGGGGCTCTGGAAACACCATATATTTT	CASSPGGSGNTIYF
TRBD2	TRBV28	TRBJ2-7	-	TGTGCCAGCAGTGCCGCCGGGACTAGCGTGTCCTACGAGCAGTACTTC	CASSAAGTSVSYEQYF
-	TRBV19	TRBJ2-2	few	TGTGCCAGTAGTATCCTTTACGGCGGGGAGCTGTTTTTT	CASSILYGGELFF
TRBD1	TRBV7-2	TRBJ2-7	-	TGTGCCAGCAGCCGCAACAGGGGCTCCTACGAGCAGTACTTC	CASSRNRGSYEQYF
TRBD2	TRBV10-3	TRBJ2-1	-	TGTGCCATCAACCCGACTAGCGGGGGGAGCTCCTACAATGAGCAGTTCTTC	CAINPTSGGSSYNEQFF
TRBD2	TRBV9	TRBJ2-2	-	TGTGCCAGCAGCCCCCGACTAGCGGGCCGGAGCGACACCGGGGAGCTGTTTTTT	CASSPRLAGRSDTGELFF
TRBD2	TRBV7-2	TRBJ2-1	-	TGTGCCAGCAGCTTAGCGGGACTAGCGGGAGGGAATGAGCAGTTCTTC	CASSLAGLAGGNEQFF
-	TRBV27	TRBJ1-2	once	TGTGCCAGCAGTTCTGTGACAGCCCCTTTCTATGGCTACACCTTC	CASSSVTAPFYGYTF
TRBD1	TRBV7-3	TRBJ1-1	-	TGTGCCAGCAGCTCAGGGGGCGCGTTTGATGAAGCTTTCTTT	CASSSGGAFDEAFF
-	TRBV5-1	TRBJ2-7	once	TGCGCCAGCAGCACCGGACTGAACGAGCAGTACTTC	CASSTGLNEQYF
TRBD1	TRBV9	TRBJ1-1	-	TGTGCCAGCAGCGTAGTCGGGACAGGGTTTACTGAAGCTTTCTTT	CASSVVGTGFTEAFF
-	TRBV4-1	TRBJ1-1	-	TGCGCCAGCAGTCCCGAGGGAGGGTACACTGAAGCTTTCTTT	CASSPEGGYTEAFF
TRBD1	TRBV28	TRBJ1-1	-	TGTGCCAGCACCAGGACAGGGGGGAACACTGAAGCTTTCTTT	CASTRTGGNTEAFF
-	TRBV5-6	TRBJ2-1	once	TGTGCCAGCAGCTTGAGCGGCAGTCAACCGCAGTTCTTC	CASSLSGSQPQFF